This entry features one T cell receptor beta chain sequence. Germline lookup yields CDR1 SGHAT and CDR2 FQDESV (reference sequence). The CDR3 spans 15 residues. J was trimmed by 6 bases and V by 6 bases; bases with no gene match: 5. Assay: immunoSEQ multiplex PCR; the TCRdb copy retains only in-frame clones and omits some. Of around 200,000 clones in the sample, 85% were seen once. This record comes from a study of blood T cell repertoires in COVID-19. This clonotype originated in a man in his forties who had recovered from COVID-19. J is TRBJ2-1 and V is TRBV11-1; 13 bases map to TRBD2. Material: PBMCs or T cells enriched from blood (not recorded which). This CDR3 is CASSFTSGRGNEQFF. The CDR3, as DNA: TGTGCCAGCAGTTTCACTAGCGGGAGGGGCAATGAGCAGTTCTTC.